Presented here are 9 T cell receptor beta chains from one specimen sequenced in a study of Ad26.COV2.S vaccination and SARS-CoV-2 variants. Treatment indicated: some 20 received Ad26.COV2.S at low or high dose, single or two shots; roughly five received placebo; per-sample allocation not given. Day 63 after the first vaccine or placebo injection was the time point for sampling. Assay used: immunoSEQ multiplex PCR; TCRdb lists only in-frame clones, some missing. The top ten hold approximately 7.8% of the sample, which has approximately 350,000 clones, 80% to 90% seen once. The sample was peripheral blood, taken in a trial of Ad26.COV2.S vaccine versus placebo. The receptors were sampled from a person aged 18-60 years who received the Ad26.COV2.S COVID-19 vaccine or a placebo.

The chain employs TRBV13 and TRBJ2-1; 10 positions match TRBD2. Germline assignment: CDR1 PRHDT and CDR2 FYEKMQ (reference sequence). The J segment lost 0 bases and the V segment lost 4 bases, leaving 6 bases of the junction unmatched. This CDR3 spans 17 amino acids. CDR3 sequence (DNA): TGTGCCAGCAGCTCCCCGCTAGCGGGAGACTCCTACAATGAGCAGTTCTTC. Translated: CASSSPLAGDSYNEQFF.

This sequence joins TRBV7-9 and TRBJ1-1, with D possibly TRBD1 on 6 matching bases. Deletions cut 4 bases from V and 8 bases from J, with 11 bases between. Germline CDR1 is SEHNR and CDR2 is FQNEAQ (reference sequence). CDR3 length: 12 residues. The CDR3 sequence: CASSSGQPEAFF. The CDR3 coding sequence is TGTGCCAGCAGCTCCGGACAGCCGGAAGCTTTCTTT. The full variable domain, rest sourced from reference TRBV7-9 and TRBJ1-1, is DTGVSQNPRHKITKRGQNVTFRCDPISEHNRLYWYRQTLGQGPEFLTYFQNEAQLEKSRLLSDRFSAERPKGSFSTLEIQRTEQGDSAMYLCASSSGQPEAFFGQGTRLTVV.

This chain joins TRBV20-1 and TRBJ1-3; D might be TRBD1 (6 bases). The V gene lost 3 bases and the J gene lost 0 bases, with 12 bases spanning the gap. The CDR3 totals 15 residues. CDR1 and CDR2 (germline): DFQATT, SNEGSKA (reference sequence). CDR3 sequence (DNA): TGCAGTGCTAGTATATCAGGGGACTCTGGAAACACCATATATTTT. Its protein is CSASISGDSGNTIYF.

This clone was seen a handful of times. This chain links TRBV6-5 with TRBJ1-1; 7 positions agree with TRBD1. This CDR3 is 14 amino acids long. The germline V gene has CDR1 MNHEY and CDR2 SVGAGI. With V trimmed by 2 bases and J by 3 bases, 3 bases remained unmatched. CDR3 sequence (DNA): TGTGCCAGCAGTTACGCGCAGGGGGACACTGAAGCTTTCTTT. Translating it yields CASSYAQGDTEAFF.

The chain carries TRBV12-3 or TRBV12-4 and TRBJ2-5, with 7 bases matching TRBD1. The CDR3 length is 12 residues. V dropped 6 bases and J dropped 5; count of bases not matched to a gene: 3. CDR3 sequence (DNA): TGTGCCAGCAGGGTGGACAGGGAGACCCAGTACTTC. This sequence encodes CASRVDRETQYF.

This clone was seen only once. The chain recombines TRBV7-2 with TRBJ2-5, with TRBD2 matching over 11 bases. The CDR3 totals 14 residues. V gave up 4 bases and J gave up 5 bases; unmatched junction bases: 3. Germline-derived CDR1 and CDR2 are SGHTA and FQGNSA. The CDR3 nucleotides read TGTGCCAGCAGCTCGTCTAGCGGGGGGGAGACCCAGTACTTC. Protein product: CASSSSSGGETQYF. Drawing the rest from reference TRBV7-2 and TRBJ2-5, the complete variable domain is GAGVSQSPSNKVTEKGKDVELRCDPISGHTALYWYRQSLGQGLEFLIYFQGNSAPDKSGLPSDRFSAERTGGSVSTLTIQRTQQEDSAVYLCASSSSSGGETQYFGPGTRLLVL.

The chain recombines TRBV19 with TRBJ1-2, with a tentative D call TRBD1 (5 bases). The CDR3 length is 15 residues. The germline V gene encodes CDR1 LNHDA and CDR2 SQIVND (reference sequence). Trimming pared 7 bases from V and 4 bases from J, leaving 19 bases between. In DNA form, the CDR3 reads TGTGCCAGTACCCAAAGAACCGGCGGGACCTATGGCTACACCTTC. Protein sequence: CASTQRTGGTYGYTF. Full variable domain (rest looked up from reference TRBV19 and TRBJ1-2): DGGITQSPKYLFRKEGQNVTLSCEQNLNHDAMYWYRQDPGQGLRLIYYSQIVNDFQKGDIAEGYSVSREKKESFPLTVTSAQKNPTAFYLCASTQRTGGTYGYTFGSGTRLTVV.

The V call is TRBV10-3, the J call TRBJ2-1; a weak D match, TRBD2 (5 bases). V lost 1 base, J lost 7 bases, and 8 bases lay in between. Germline CDR1 ENHRY, CDR2 SYGVKD. The CDR3 loop spans 13 amino acids. The CDR3 here is CAISEFAGNEQFF. DNA of the CDR3: TGTGCCATCAGTGAGTTTGCGGGTAATGAGCAGTTCTTC.

The chain joins TRBV3-1 (or the pseudogene TRBV3-2) to TRBJ1-5; D remains ambiguous. CDR3 length: 14 amino acids. The V end was cut by 2 bases, the J end by 6 bases, with 11 bases between. CDR1 LGHDT and CDR2 YNNKEL come from the germline V gene (reference sequence). The CDR3 DNA reads TGTGCCAGCAGCCAATCCGTTCTAGGTCAGCCCCAGCATTTT. Amino acid sequence: CASSQSVLGQPQHF.